Listed below are T cell receptor beta chains from one sample, sequenced in a study of cytomegalovirus exposure and HLA in healthy donors. Method: immunoSEQ multiplex PCR; TCRdb's copy keeps in-frame clones and lacks some. The sample lists roughly 190,000 clones, roughly four fifths occurring once. Material: PBMCs. Source of these receptors: a woman between 45 and 65 years old in good health and CMV-seropositive. Each CDR3 is given with its conserved first and last residue. Each record gives: J gene, clone size, D gene, CDR3 length, V gene, CDR3 protein, CDR3 DNA. D genes are given only for firm matches. Size values are once, few and many counts, or a class for expanded clones, and some rows have none.

TRBJ2-5 - TRBD2 15 TRBV10-1 CASSAAFGGQETQYF TGCGCCAGCAGTGCCGCATTCGGGGGGCAAGAGACCCAGTACTTC
TRBJ2-1 - TRBD2 16 TRBV9 CASSVVTSGAYNEQFF TGTGCCAGCAGCGTAGTCACAAGCGGGGCCTACAATGAGCAGTTCTTC
TRBJ1-4 - - 13 TRBV13 CASSLADSRKLFF TGTGCCAGCAGCTTAGCTGACTCGCGAAAACTGTTTTTT
TRBJ1-3 - - 17 TRBV6-1 CASSAPGSPLSGNTIYF TGTGCCAGCAGTGCTCCGGGTTCTCCTCTTTCTGGAAACACCATATATTTT
TRBJ1-4 - - 16 TRBV19 CASSIRFGGGFEKLFF TGTGCCAGTAGTATACGTTTCGGGGGTGGTTTTGAAAAACTGTTTTTT
TRBJ1-3 few TRBD1 15 TRBV5-6 CASSPTGEPGNTIYF TGTGCCAGCAGCCCGACAGGGGAGCCTGGAAACACCATATATTTT
TRBJ2-2 once - 13 TRBV19 CASHQGRGGELFF TGTGCCAGTCACCAGGGGCGAGGCGGGGAGCTGTTTTTT
TRBJ2-7 - TRBD1 15 TRBV5-4 CASSTSRGSSYEQYF TGTGCCAGCAGCACGTCCAGGGGGTCGTCCTACGAGCAGTACTTC
TRBJ1-1 - TRBD1 14 TRBV27 CASTTGQGNTEAFF TGTGCCAGCACTACGGGACAGGGAAACACTGAAGCTTTCTTT
TRBJ2-5 - - 15 TRBV19 CASAGVGAGLETQYF TGTGCCAGTGCTGGCGTCGGGGCGGGGTTGGAGACCCAGTACTTC
TRBJ1-4 few TRBD1 16 TRBV28 CASSSTGGRTNEKLFF TGTGCCAGCAGTTCGACAGGGGGCCGGACTAATGAAAAACTGTTTTTT
TRBJ2-7 - - 13 TRBV27 CASRGTPLYEQYF TGTGCCAGCAGGGGGACTCCCTTATACGAGCAGTACTTC
TRBJ2-2 once - 13 TRBV30 CAWSVDNSGELFF TGTGCCTGGAGTGTCGACAATTCCGGGGAGCTGTTTTTT
TRBJ1-1 once TRBD1 16 TRBV13 CASSPDRGVMNTEAFF TGTGCCAGCAGCCCAGACAGGGGCGTCATGAACACTGAAGCTTTCTTT
TRBJ2-7 - TRBD1 15 TRBV7-9 CASSPRDRASLEQYF TGTGCCAGCAGCCCCCGGGACAGGGCATCTCTCGAGCAGTACTTC
TRBJ1-1 few TRBD1 11 TRBV6-1 CASSRQGWAFF TGTGCCAGCAGTCGACAGGGATGGGCTTTCTTT
TRBJ2-5 - - 13 TRBV7-6 CAAAGNLQETQYF TGTGCCGCCGCCGGGAATCTCCAAGAGACCCAGTACTTC
TRBJ1-5 - TRBD1 13 TRBV5-1 CASKGQDNQPQHF TGCGCCAGCAAGGGACAGGACAATCAGCCCCAGCATTTT
TRBJ1-5 - - 15 TRBV12-5 CASGLVSTGHQPQHF TGTGCTAGTGGTTTGGTATCCACGGGTCATCAGCCCCAGCATTTT
TRBJ1-2 - - 16 TRBV18 CASSPLQGSGFYGYTF TGTGCCAGCTCACCATTACAGGGATCTGGGTTCTATGGCTACACCTTC
TRBJ1-4 few - 14 TRBV2 CASRVDSLNEKLFF TGTGCCAGCAGGGTTGACAGCCTTAATGAAAAACTGTTTTTT
TRBJ2-7 - TRBD2 15 TRBV28 CASSYPGAGGYEQYF TGTGCCAGCAGTTACCCTGGGGCGGGGGGCTACGAGCAGTACTTC
TRBJ1-4 few - 14 TRBV6-5 CASSLRTVDEKLFF TGTGCCAGCAGTCTTCGGACAGTCGATGAAAAACTGTTTTTT
TRBJ1-2 - TRBD1 15 TRBV5-4 CASSEGQVSADGYTF TGTGCCAGCAGCGAAGGACAGGTTTCTGCGGATGGCTACACCTTC
TRBJ2-6 - - 17 TRBV7-9 CASSWGGASSGANVLTF TGTGCCAGCAGTTGGGGGGGGGCGTCTTCTGGGGCCAACGTCCTGACTTTC
TRBJ2-2 - - 13 TRBV30 CAWSVLAAGELFF TGTGCCTGGAGTGTACTAGCAGCCGGGGAGCTGTTTTTT
TRBJ1-3 - TRBD1 15 TRBV18 CASSPGQGSGNTIYF TGTGCCAGCTCACCGGGACAGGGTTCTGGAAACACCATATATTTT
TRBJ1-5 - - 16 TRBV19 CASSKNRQISNQPQHF TGTGCCAGTAGTAAGAACAGACAGATCAGCAATCAGCCCCAGCATTTT
TRBJ1-1 - TRBD1 14 TRBV18 CASSEGQGQRVAFF TGTGCCAGCTCAGAAGGACAGGGGCAGCGAGTAGCTTTCTTT
TRBJ2-3 - TRBD2 15 TRBV2 CASRAKRGVTDTQYF TGTGCCAGCAGAGCGAAGCGGGGGGTCACAGATACGCAGTATTTT
TRBJ2-3 - TRBD1 14 TRBV5-1 CASSLVRGPDTQYF TGCGCCAGCAGCTTGGTTAGGGGGCCGGATACGCAGTATTTT
TRBJ2-5 - - 16 TRBV19 CASSTRTGFPGETQYF TGTGCCAGTAGTACAAGAACAGGGTTCCCTGGTGAGACCCAGTACTTC
TRBJ2-7 once TRBD1 14 TRBV5-1 CASSPGQGSHEQYF TGCGCCAGCAGCCCGGGACAGGGGTCCCACGAGCAGTACTTC
TRBJ1-2 - - 15 TRBV18 CASSPESGRLYGYTF TGTGCCAGCTCACCAGAGTCGGGGAGATTATATGGCTACACCTTC
TRBJ1-1 - - 13 TRBV27 CASSGELNTEAFF TGTGCCAGCAGTGGAGAGCTGAACACTGAAGCTTTCTTT
TRBJ2-2 once TRBD2 15 TRBV7-6 CASSPGTGGTGELFF TGTGCCAGCAGCCCCGGGACGGGAGGCACCGGGGAGCTGTTTTTT
TRBJ2-3 - - 14 TRBV13 CASGAGFGADTQYF TGTGCCAGCGGAGCCGGGTTCGGGGCAGATACGCAGTATTTT
TRBJ1-4 - - 14 TRBV5-4 CASSLMDGEEKLFF TGTGCCAGCAGCCTCATGGACGGGGAGGAAAAACTGTTTTTT
TRBJ1-1 once - 13 TRBV30 CAWKDRRSTEAFF TGTGCCTGGAAAGACAGAAGGAGCACTGAAGCTTTCTTT
TRBJ2-3 - TRBD2 13 TRBV5-1 CASSGLAGDTQYF TGCGCCAGCTCAGGACTAGCGGGGGATACGCAGTATTTT
TRBJ2-2 - TRBD2 16 TRBV19 CASSWGRGGRSGELFF TGTGCCAGTTCCTGGGGGCGGGGGGGCAGGAGCGGGGAGCTGTTTTTT
TRBJ1-2 - - 13 TRBV30 CAWTGSWLYGYTF TGTGCCTGGACAGGGTCGTGGCTTTATGGCTACACCTTC
TRBJ1-4 - TRBD1 15 TRBV5-1 CASSRDRGVKEKLFF TGCGCCAGCAGCCGGGACAGGGGAGTCAAGGAAAAACTGTTTTTT
TRBJ2-7 - TRBD1 16 TRBV5-1 CASNHLQGAGGGEQYF TGCGCCAGCAATCACCTACAGGGGGCTGGTGGAGGCGAGCAGTACTTC
TRBJ2-2 - TRBD2 17 TRBV27 CASSRGLAGGRTGELFF TGTGCCAGCAGTCGAGGGTTAGCGGGGGGGAGGACCGGGGAGCTGTTTTTT
TRBJ1-1 - - 13 TRBV6-1 CASRRAPNTEAFF TGTGCCAGCAGAAGAGCCCCCAACACTGAAGCTTTCTTT
TRBJ1-2 - TRBD1 13 TRBV29-1 CGTGGLGEGGYTF TGCGGGACAGGAGGTCTAGGAGAGGGTGGCTACACCTTC
TRBJ1-1 - - 13 TRBV7-2 CASSLFSLAEAFF TGTGCCAGCAGCTTATTCTCCTTAGCTGAAGCTTTCTTT
TRBJ1-1 few - 13 TRBV6-4 CASSFTENTEAFF TGTGCCAGCAGTTTCACAGAGAACACTGAAGCTTTCTTT
TRBJ2-2 - TRBD1 15 TRBV19 CASNPGQGAGGELFF TGTGCCAGTAACCCGGGACAGGGGGCGGGCGGGGAGCTGTTTTTT
TRBJ2-3 - - 15 TRBV6-4 CASSDRGRVTDTQYF TGTGCCAGCAGTGACAGGGGGAGAGTCACAGATACGCAGTATTTT
TRBJ2-5 - - 14 TRBV6-1 CASSFQSRYETQYF TGTGCCAGCAGTTTCCAGTCCCGTTATGAGACCCAGTACTTC
TRBJ1-2 - - 17 TRBV25-1 CASSELGRSRGEDGYTF TGTGCCAGCAGTGAATTGGGCAGGTCAAGAGGGGAGGATGGCTACACCTTC
TRBJ2-1 - TRBD2 15 TRBV5-1 CASSTGGGGALDQFF TGCGCCAGCAGCACCGGGGGCGGGGGGGCCTTGGATCAGTTCTTC